This T cell receptor (beta chain) was sequenced for a study of blood T cell repertoires in COVID-19. Cohort allocation depended upon clinical history that participants reported. Sequencing used immunoSEQ multiplex PCR; TCRdb keeps in-frame clones, though not all of them. The repertoire holds about 380,000 clones, with more than 75% as singletons. Germline trimming cut 5 bases from V and 5 bases from J; bases unmatched to any gene: 3. The CDR3 totals 12 residues. The V gene's germline CDR1 is MNHEY and CDR2 SMNVEV (reference sequence). The TCR comes from a young man who had recovered from COVID-19. Sequencing input: PBMCs or T cells enriched from blood (not recorded which). The rearrangement uses TRBV27 and TRBJ2-7, with TRBD2 identical over 7 bases. The CDR3 region is CASSRGVDEQYF. CDR3 DNA sequence: TGTGCCAGCAGTCGGGGGGTCGACGAGCAGTACTTC.